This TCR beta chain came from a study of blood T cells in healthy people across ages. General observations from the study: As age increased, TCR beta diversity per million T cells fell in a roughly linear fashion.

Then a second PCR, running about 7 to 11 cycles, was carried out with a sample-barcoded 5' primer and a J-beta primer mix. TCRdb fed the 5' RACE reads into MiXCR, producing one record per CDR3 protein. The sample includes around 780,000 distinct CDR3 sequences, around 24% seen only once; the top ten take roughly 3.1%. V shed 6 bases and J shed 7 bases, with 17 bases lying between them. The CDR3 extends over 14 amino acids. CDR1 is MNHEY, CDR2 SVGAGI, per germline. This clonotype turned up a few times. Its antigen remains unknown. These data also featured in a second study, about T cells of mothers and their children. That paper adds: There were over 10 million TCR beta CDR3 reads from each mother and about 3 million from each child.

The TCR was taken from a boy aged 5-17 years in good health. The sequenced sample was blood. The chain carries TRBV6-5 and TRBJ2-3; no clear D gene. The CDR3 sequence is CASSPFGPRNTQYF. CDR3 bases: TGTGCCAGCAGCCCCTTCGGCCCTAGGAATACGCAGTATTTT.